The entry below gives a single T cell receptor (beta chain) sequence along with its context. This receptor's antigen is unknown. Base qualities were left out, and no much larger clone turns up one base away. Trimming at the junction amounts to 8 bases on V and 1 base on J, and the germline ends lie 11 bases apart. CDR1 and CDR2 (MNHNY, SVGAGI) derive from the germline V gene (reference sequence). Including cysteine and phenylalanine, the CDR3 has 14 amino acids. The sequence is cut down to CDR3 DNA, 42 bases in frame from base 1. The data originate from a study of T cells in tuberculosis (dated by TCRdb to 2017 to 2018). The study in broad terms: The study combined CD1B tetramers and high-throughput TCR immunosequencing to characterize T cells specific for the mycobacterial lipid antigen glucose monomycolate (GMM). In a South African clinical cohort, IGRA-negative adolescents, IGRA-positive adolescents with latent tuberculosis and adults with active tuberculosis were compared, with under 12 people in each group. PBMC from patients with active tuberculosis were archived either before the start of standard anti-tuberculosis treatment or within 7 days of starting that treatment. The full study reports these points: Which clinical samples got chosen depended on the availability of cryopreserved specimens, and the active tuberculosis cases were adults, whereas the controls were adolescents. The smaller NN-distances were partly driven by shorter CDR3-alpha lengths in active tuberculosis patients, and the difference for TCR-beta did not reach statistical significance. With the diverse GMM-specific repertoire as input, a classifier achieved 80% to 90% accuracy (AUROC roughly 0.88), whereas GEM motif frequencies as input gave 70% accuracy. Active tuberculosis TCR-alpha repertoires showed smaller mean NN-distances to GMM-specific TCRs than IGRA-negative controls, suggesting clonal expansion of these TCRs.

TCR libraries were generated with the immunoSEQ multiplex PCR assay, using TCR-beta and/or TCR-alpha/delta assays for each sample. Amplified TCR libraries were sequenced on the Illumina high-throughput platform. The paper's data handling went like this. Clustering and dimensionality reduction relied on pairwise TCRdist distances among GMM-specific receptors from T cells that were either sorted ex vivo or expanded in vitro. Each clinical repertoire received a mean NN-distance score, defined as the average TCRdist to the nearest 10% of tetramer-positive reference sequences. GEM TCR motif frequency was computed as the fraction of unique TCRs matching known GEM sequences by V/J usage and CDR3 length. Active tuberculosis was classified by linear discriminant analysis with leave-one-out cross-validation, implemented in scikit-learn. Entries here come from immuneACCESS through TCRdb and include only in-frame sequences with V and J called. Some clones fail to appear in such tables; in the studies checked, an unresolved V gene covers under half of the shortfall, and the cause of the remainder is unknown. V, J and clone size were drawn from that table, and D and trimming were deduced from the DNA. Recorded for this sample are 25,000 to 35,000 clones; around 92% of them occurred a single time. Of the sample, around 7% falls within the top ten clones.

The time point label here, explained by the study, means: new active TB diagnosis, blood taken before or within 7 days of starting treatment. Patients with active tuberculosis were defined as newly diagnosed, HIV-seronegative South African adults aged 18 years or older. Active tuberculosis was confirmed by positive sputum smear microscopy and/or positive M. tuberculosis culture. Unsorted cryopreserved PBMC were immunosequenced, covering on average about 100,000 T cells per clinical donor. The rearrangement joined TRBV6-6 to TRBJ2-2, with no confidently assigned D gene. Sample: PBMCs, taken at tuberculosis diagnosis. This receptor was obtained from an adult with tuberculosis. CDR3 region: CASSPYLNTGELFF. The nucleotide sequence reads TGTGCCAGCTCTCCTTATTTGAACACCGGGGAGCTGTTTTTT.